Following are 5 T cell receptor beta chains from one sample sequenced in a study of blood T cell repertoires in COVID-19. Sequencing was performed with immunoSEQ multiplex PCR; in TCRdb, only in-frame clones are kept and a portion is missing. The table has roughly 190,000 clones, over 75% seen once; the top ten hold under 15%. Material for sequencing was peripheral blood. The receptors derive from a woman between 50 and 59 years old with acute or convalescent COVID-19.

J is TRBJ1-5 and V is TRBV19; 8 bases map to TRBD1. CDR1 is LNHDA, CDR2 SQIVND, per germline (reference sequence). The ends lost 6 bases at V and 4 bases at J; junction bases unmatched: 8. This CDR3 has 15 residues. CDR3 nucleotide sequence: TGTGCCAGTAGAGTTTCGGGACAGGTAAATCAGCCCCAGCATTTT. The encoded protein is CASRVSGQVNQPQHF.

V gene TRBV6-1 combines with J gene TRBJ2-7; TRBD1 might be the D (5 bases). V shed 3 bases and J shed 4 bases, with 7 bases lying between them. From germline, CDR1 is MNHNS and CDR2 SASEGT. The CDR3 sequence is 12 residues long. The CDR3 reads CASSDHRYEQYF. The CDR3 coding sequence is TGTGCCAGCAGTGACCACAGGTACGAGCAGTACTTC.

V usage is TRBV5-1 and J usage is TRBJ2-7; 9 bases are a match to TRBD1. CDR3 length: 15 residues. The germline V gene has CDR1 SGHRS and CDR2 YFSETQ. The V and J ends lost 0 bases and 3 bases, in that order; junction bases with no gene match: 4. CDR3 amino acids: CASSLGGQGNYEQYF. For the CDR3, the DNA is TGCGCCAGCAGCTTGGGGGGACAGGGTAACTACGAGCAGTACTTC.

The chain joins TRBV29-1 to TRBJ1-1; D remains ambiguous. The CDR3 has 11 residues. Germline assignment: CDR1 SQVTM and CDR2 ANQGSEA. V was pared by 6 bases and J by 3 bases, with 8 bases between. The CDR3 region is CSVRRDTEAFF. The CDR3 DNA follows: TGCAGCGTCAGGCGAGACACTGAAGCTTTCTTT. The entire variable domain, with the rest obtained from reference TRBV29-1 and TRBJ1-1, is as follows: SAVISQKPSRDICQRGTSLTIQCQVDSQVTMMFWYRQQPGQSLTLIATANQGSEATYESGFVIDKFPISRPNLTFSTLTVSNMSPEDSSIYLCSVRRDTEAFFGQGTRLTVV.

V is TRBV6-2 or TRBV6-3 and J is TRBJ1-2; the match to TRBD1 covers 9 bases. V shed 4 bases and J 2 bases; nucleotides not matched to a gene: 5. This CDR3 has 15 amino acids. CDR1 is MNHEY and CDR2 is SVGEGT in the germline V gene. DNA for the CDR3: TGTGCCAGCAGTTCTCACGGGACAGGGAACTATGGCTACACCTTC. Protein sequence: CASSSHGTGNYGYTF.